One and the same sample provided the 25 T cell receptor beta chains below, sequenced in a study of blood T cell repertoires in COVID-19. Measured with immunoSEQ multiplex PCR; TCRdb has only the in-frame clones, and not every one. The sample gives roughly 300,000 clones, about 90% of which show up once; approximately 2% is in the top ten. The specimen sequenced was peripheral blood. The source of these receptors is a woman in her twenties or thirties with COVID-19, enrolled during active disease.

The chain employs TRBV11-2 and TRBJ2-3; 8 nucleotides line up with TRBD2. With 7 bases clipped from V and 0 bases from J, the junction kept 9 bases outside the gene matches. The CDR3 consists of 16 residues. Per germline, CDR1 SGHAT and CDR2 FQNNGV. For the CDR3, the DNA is TGTGCCAGCACCATAAACCCGGGAGGGAGCACAGATACGCAGTATTTT. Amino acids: CASTINPGGSTDTQYF.

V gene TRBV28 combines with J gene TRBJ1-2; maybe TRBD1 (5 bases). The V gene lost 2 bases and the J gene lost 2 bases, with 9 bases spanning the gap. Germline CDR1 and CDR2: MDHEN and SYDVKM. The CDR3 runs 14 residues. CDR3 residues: CASSLRGNNYGYTF. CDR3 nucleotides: TGTGCCAGCAGTTTAAGGGGTAACAACTATGGCTACACCTTC.

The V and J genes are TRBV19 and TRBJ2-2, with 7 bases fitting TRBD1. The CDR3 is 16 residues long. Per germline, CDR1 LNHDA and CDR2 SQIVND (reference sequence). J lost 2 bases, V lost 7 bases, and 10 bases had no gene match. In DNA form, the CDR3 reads TGTGCCAGTAACCCGACAGGGCGAAGTAACACCGGGGAGCTGTTTTTT. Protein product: CASNPTGRSNTGELFF. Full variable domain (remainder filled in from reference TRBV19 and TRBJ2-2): DGGITQSPKYLFRKEGQNVTLSCEQNLNHDAMYWYRQDPGQGLRLIYYSQIVNDFQKGDIAEGYSVSREKKESFPLTVTSAQKNPTAFYLCASNPTGRSNTGELFFGEGSRLTVL.

CDR3 sequence (DNA): TGTGCCAGCAGTTACTCCCGTGGGGGGGCGCGAGATACGCAGTATTTT. Amino acid sequence: CASSYSRGGARDTQYF. J is TRBJ2-3 and V is TRBV6-6; a possible D gene is TRBD2 (7 bases). The CDR3 covers 16 residues. Germline lookup yields CDR1 MNHNY and CDR2 SVGAGI (reference sequence). Trimming stripped 0 bases from V and 5 bases from J, with 15 bases between.

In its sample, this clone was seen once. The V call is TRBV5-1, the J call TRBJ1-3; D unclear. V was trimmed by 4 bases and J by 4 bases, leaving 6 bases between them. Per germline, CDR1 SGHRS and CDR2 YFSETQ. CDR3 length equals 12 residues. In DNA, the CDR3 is TGCGCCAGCAGCCGAGAGGGAAACACCATATATTTT. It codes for CASSREGNTIYF.

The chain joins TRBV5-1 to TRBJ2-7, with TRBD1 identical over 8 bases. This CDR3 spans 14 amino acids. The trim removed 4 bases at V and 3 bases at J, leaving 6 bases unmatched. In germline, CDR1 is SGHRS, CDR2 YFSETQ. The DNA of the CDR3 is TGCGCCAGCAGCCCTCGACAGGGGATCTACGAGCAGTACTTC. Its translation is CASSPRQGIYEQYF.

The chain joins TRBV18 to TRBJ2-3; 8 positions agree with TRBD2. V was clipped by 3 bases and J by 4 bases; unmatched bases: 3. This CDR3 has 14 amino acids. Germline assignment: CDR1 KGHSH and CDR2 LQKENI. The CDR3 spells CASSPGSGADTQYF. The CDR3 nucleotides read TGTGCCAGCTCACCCGGTAGCGGGGCAGATACGCAGTATTTT.

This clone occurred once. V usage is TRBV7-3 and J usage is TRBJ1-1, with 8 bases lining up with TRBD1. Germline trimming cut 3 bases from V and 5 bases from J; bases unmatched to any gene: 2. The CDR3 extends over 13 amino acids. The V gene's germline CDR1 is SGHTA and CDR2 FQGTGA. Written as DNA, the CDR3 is TGTGCCAGCAGCTTGAACAGGGGGACTGAAGCTTTCTTT. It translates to CASSLNRGTEAFF.

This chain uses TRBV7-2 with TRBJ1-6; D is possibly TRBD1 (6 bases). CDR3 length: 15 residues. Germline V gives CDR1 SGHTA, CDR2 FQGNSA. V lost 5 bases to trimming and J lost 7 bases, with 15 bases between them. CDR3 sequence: CASSGQQGENSPLHF. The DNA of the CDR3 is TGTGCCAGCAGCGGACAACAGGGTGAGAATTCACCCCTCCACTTT.

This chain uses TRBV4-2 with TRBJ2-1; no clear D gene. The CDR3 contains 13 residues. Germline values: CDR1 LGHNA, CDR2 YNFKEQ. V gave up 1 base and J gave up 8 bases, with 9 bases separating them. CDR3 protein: CASSQVRVDEQFF. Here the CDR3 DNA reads TGTGCCAGCAGCCAAGTCCGGGTTGATGAGCAGTTCTTC.

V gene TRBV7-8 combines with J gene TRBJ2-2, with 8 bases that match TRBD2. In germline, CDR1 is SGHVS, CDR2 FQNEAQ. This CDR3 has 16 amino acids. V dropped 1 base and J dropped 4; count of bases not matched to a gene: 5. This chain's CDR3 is CASSLGVAGSTGELFF. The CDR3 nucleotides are TGTGCCAGCAGCTTAGGGGTAGCGGGGAGCACCGGGGAGCTGTTTTTT.

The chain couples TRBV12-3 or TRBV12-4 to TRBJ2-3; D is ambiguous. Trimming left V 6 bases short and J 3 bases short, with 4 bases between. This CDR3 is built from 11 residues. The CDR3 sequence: CASSPTDTQYF. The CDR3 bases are TGTGCCAGCAGCCCGACAGATACGCAGTATTTT.

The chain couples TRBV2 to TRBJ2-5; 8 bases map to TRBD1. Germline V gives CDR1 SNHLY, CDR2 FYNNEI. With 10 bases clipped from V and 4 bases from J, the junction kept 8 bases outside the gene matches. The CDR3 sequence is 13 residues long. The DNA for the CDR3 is TGTGCCACCAGGGGGACAGGAGCAGAGACCCAGTACTTC. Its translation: CATRGTGAETQYF.

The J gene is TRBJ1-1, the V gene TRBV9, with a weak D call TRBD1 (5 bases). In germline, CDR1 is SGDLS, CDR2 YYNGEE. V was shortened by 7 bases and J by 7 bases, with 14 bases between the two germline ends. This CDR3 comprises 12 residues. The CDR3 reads CASSRAGGEAFF. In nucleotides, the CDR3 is TGTGCCAGCTCCAGGGCGGGGGGTGAAGCTTTCTTT.

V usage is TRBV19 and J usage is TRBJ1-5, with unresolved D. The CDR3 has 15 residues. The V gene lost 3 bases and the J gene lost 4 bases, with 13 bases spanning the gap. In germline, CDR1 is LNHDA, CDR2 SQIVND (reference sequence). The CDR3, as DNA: TGTGCCAGTAGTATTTTTGGTCAGACTAATCAGCCCCAGCATTTT. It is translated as CASSIFGQTNQPQHF.

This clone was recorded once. CDR3 sequence (DNA): TGTGCCAGCAGCGTAGTGGAGGGGAGGGGTTTTTTT. This gives the protein CASSVVEGRGFF. V and J are TRBV9 and TRBJ1-4; D might be TRBD1 (5 bases). Trimming pared 0 bases from V and 17 bases from J, leaving 14 bases between. The CDR3 has 12 residues. Germline V CDR1 and CDR2: SGDLS, YYNGEE.

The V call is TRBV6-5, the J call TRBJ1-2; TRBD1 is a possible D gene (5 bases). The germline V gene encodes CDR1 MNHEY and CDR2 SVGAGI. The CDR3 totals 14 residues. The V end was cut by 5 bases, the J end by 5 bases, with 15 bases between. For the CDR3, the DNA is TGTGCCAGCAGTAAGAACAGCGGGGGATATGGCTACACCTTC. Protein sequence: CASSKNSGGYGYTF.

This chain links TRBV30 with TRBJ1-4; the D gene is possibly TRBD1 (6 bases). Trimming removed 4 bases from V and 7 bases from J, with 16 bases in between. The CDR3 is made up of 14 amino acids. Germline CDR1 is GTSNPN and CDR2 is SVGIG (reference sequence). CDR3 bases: TGTGCCTGGATGAAACAGGGAACGGGTGAAAAACTGTTTTTT. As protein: CAWMKQGTGEKLFF.

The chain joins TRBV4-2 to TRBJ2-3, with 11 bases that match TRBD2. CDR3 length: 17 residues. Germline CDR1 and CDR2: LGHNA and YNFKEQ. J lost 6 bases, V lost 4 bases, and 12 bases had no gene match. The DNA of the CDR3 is TGTGCCAGCAGCCCCGTCGGTAGCGGGGGGGCAGAGGATACGCAGTATTTT. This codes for CASSPVGSGGAEDTQYF.

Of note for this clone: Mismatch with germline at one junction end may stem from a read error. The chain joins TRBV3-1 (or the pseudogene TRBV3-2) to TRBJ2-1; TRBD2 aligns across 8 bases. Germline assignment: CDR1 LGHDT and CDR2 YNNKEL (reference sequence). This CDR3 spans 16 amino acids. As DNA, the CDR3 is TGTGCCAGCAGCGTACATCGGGGGGGCTCCAACAATGAGCAGTTCTTC. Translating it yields CASSVHRGGSNNEQFF.

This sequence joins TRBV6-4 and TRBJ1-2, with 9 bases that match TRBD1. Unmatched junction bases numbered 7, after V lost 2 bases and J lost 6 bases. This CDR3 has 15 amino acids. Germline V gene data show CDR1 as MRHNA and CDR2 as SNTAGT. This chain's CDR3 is CASSDEYRGQNGYTF. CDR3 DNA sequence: TGTGCCAGCAGTGACGAGTACAGGGGGCAGAATGGCTACACCTTC.

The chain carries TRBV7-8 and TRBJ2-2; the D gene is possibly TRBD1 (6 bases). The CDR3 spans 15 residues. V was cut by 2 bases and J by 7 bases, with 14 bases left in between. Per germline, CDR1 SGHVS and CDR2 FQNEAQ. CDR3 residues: CASSLRDNDVGELFF. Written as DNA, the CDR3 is TGTGCCAGCAGCTTACGGGACAACGATGTCGGGGAGCTGTTTTTT.

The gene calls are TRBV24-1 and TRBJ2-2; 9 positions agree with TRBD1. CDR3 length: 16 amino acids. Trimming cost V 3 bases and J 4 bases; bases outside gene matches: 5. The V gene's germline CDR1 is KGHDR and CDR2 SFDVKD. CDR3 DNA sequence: TGTGCCACCAGTGATGCGGACAGGGGTCGCACCGGGGAGCTGTTTTTT. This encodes CATSDADRGRTGELFF.

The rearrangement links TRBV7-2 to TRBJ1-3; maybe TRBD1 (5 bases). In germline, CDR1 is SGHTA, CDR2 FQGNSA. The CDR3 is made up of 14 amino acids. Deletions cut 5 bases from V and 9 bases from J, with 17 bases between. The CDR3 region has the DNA TGTGCCAGCAGCCCAAGGGGCATTGGGTCCACCATATATTTT. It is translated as CASSPRGIGSTIYF.

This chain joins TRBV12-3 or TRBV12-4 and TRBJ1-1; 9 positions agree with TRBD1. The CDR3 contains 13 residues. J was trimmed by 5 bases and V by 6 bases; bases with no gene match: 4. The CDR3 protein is CASRSTGGTEAFF. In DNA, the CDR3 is TGTGCCAGCAGGTCGACAGGGGGGACTGAAGCTTTCTTT.